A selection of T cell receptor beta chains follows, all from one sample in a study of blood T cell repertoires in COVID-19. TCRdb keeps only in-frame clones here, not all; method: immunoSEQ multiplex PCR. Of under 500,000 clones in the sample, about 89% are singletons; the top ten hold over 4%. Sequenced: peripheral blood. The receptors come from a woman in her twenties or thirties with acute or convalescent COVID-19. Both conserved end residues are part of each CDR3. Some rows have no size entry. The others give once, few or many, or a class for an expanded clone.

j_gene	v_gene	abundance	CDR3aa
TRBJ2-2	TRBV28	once	CASSLVEGGELFF
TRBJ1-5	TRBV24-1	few	CAAGRGNQPQHF
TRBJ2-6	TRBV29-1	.	CSVAGTASGANVLTF
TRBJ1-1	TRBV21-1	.	CASSKVPGGNYEAFF
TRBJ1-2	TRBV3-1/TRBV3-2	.	CASSQDSGGRGYTF
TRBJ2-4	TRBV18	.	CASSPGGGSSRNIQYF
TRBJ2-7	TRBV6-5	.	CASSYRGYEQYF
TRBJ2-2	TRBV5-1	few	CASSTRQGGTGELFF
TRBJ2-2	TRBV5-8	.	CASSLAGTSAGELFF
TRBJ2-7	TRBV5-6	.	CASSEGLYRHEQYF
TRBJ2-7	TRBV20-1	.	CSASYRVYEQYF
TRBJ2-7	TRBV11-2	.	CASSSYRNTYEQYF
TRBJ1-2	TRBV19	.	CASSYRGLEGYTF
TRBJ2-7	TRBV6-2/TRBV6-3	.	CASSYMAGGFDEQYF
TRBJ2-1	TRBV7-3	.	CASSTTSSGVNNEQFF
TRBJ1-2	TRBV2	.	CATLRSGYTF
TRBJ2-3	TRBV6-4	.	CASSREEFTDTQYF
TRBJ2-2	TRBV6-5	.	CASSPQASTGELFF
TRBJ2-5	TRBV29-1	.	CSVEPGLAGVETQYF
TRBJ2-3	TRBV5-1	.	CASSLQAGGPGDTQYF
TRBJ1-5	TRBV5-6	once	CASSQGSNQPQHF
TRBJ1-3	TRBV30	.	CAWSVRRGGNTIYF
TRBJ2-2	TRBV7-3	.	CASTPKLNTGELFF
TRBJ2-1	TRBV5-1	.	CASSFTGVFLEQFF
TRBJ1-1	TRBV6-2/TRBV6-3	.	CASSYKGAGDTEAFF
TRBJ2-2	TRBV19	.	CASSIPSVRATGELFF
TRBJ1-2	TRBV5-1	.	CASSPHPSEDYGYTF
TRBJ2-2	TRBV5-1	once	CASSWGSGIGELFF
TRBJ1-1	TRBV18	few	CASSPARVLDEGPHTEAFF
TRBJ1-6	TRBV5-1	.	CASSPGTGNSPLHF
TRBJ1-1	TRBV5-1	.	CASSSIRLSDTEAFF
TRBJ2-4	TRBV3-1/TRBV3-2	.	CASSQAQGNIQYF
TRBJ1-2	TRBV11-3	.	CASSLGSGTITF
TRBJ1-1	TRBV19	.	CASSSHRVTEAFF
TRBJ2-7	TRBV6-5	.	CASSHRASANEQYF